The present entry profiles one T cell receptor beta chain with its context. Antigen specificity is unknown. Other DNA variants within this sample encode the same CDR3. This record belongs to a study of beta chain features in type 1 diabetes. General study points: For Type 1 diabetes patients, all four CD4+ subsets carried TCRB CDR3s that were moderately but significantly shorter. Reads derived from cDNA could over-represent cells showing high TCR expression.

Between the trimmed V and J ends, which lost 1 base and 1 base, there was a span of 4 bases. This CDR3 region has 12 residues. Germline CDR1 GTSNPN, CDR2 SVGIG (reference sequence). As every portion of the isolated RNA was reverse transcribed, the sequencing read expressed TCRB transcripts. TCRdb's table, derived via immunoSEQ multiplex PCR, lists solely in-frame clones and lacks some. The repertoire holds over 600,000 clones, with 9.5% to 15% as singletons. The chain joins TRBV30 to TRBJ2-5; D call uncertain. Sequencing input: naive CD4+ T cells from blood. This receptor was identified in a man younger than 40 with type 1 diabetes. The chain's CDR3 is CAWSASQETQYF. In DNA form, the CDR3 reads TGTGCCTGGAGTGCCAGCCAAGAGACCCAGTACTTC.